This T cell receptor beta chain was identified in a study of blood T cell repertoires in COVID-19. Whole-study context: Collection of acute and convalescent COVID-19 samples took place in the United States, Italy and Spain.

The study drew participants aged roughly 18 to 95 years from some 23 US areas. Participants reported their clinical history, and cohort assignment relied on those reports. Sequencing used immunoSEQ multiplex PCR; TCRdb keeps in-frame clones, though not all of them. The sample shows 300,000 to 450,000 clones, about 90% of them seen only once. The CDR3 extends over 13 amino acids. Trimming took off 6 bases at V and 7 bases at J, with 15 bases between the two ends. Looked up from germline, CDR1 is MNHNY and CDR2 is SVGAGI (reference sequence). The receptor was isolated from a woman in her twenties or thirties who had recovered from COVID-19. The J gene is TRBJ1-2, the V gene TRBV6-6; D possibly corresponds to TRBD1 (5 bases). The sample taken for sequencing was PBMCs or T cells enriched from blood (not recorded which). Here the CDR3 reads CASRPTATPGYTF. The CDR3 DNA is TGTGCCAGCAGGCCGACAGCCACTCCTGGCTACACCTTC.